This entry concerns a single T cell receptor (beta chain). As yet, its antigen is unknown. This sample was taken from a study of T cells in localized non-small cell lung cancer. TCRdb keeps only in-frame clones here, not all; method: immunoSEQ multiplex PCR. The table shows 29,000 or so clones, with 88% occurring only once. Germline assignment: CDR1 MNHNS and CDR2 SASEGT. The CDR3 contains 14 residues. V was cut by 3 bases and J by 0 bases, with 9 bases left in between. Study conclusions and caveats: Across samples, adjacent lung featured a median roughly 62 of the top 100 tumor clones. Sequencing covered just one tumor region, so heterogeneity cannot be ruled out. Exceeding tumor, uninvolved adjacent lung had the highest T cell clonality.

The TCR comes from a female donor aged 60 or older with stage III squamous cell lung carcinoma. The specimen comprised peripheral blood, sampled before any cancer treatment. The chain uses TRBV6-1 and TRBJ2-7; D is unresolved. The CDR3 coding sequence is TGTGCCAGCAGTGAGACGGCGTCCTCCTACGAGCAGTACTTC. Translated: CASSETASSYEQYF.